These 8 T cell receptor beta chains were all obtained from the same sample, sequenced in a study of T cells in Graves' hyperthyroidism and ophthalmopathy. TCR beta CDR3 region amplification was performed from RNA transcripts. TCR CDR3 underwent first-round RT-PCR with the HTBI primer set. Via MiXCR, TCRdb re-called the multiplex PCR reads, giving one row per CDR3 protein. The data contain around 690,000 distinct CDR3 sequences, about a fifth of them singletons. The sample comprised blood. The receptor set was obtained from a young man with Graves' ophthalmopathy.

This clonotype was observed at least ten times. The rearrangement joins TRBV11-2 to TRBJ2-7; 7 bases are a match to TRBD2. The CDR3 spans 14 residues. CDR1 SGHAT and CDR2 FQNNGV come from the germline V gene. J gave up 4 bases and V 5 bases, and 8 bases lay outside the gene matches. The CDR3, as DNA: TGTGCCAGCAGCCCGGGGGGTGGCGGATACGAGCAGTACTTC. Translation: CASSPGGGGYEQYF.

A few counts support this clonotype. This chain connects TRBV20-1 to TRBJ2-7; 8 positions agree with TRBD1. The V segment lost 8 bases and the J segment 0 bases; nucleotides outside the gene matches: 6. CDR1 is DFQATT, CDR2 SNEGSKA, per germline (reference sequence). The CDR3 consists of 13 residues. Written as DNA, the CDR3 is TGCAGTACACAGGGGGAAGCCTCCTACGAGCAGTACTTC. Protein product: CSTQGEASYEQYF.

This chain links TRBV13 with TRBJ2-2; D not resolved. Germline CDR1 PRHDT, CDR2 FYEKMQ (reference sequence). This CDR3 comprises 15 residues. The V and J ends lost 0 bases and 1 base respectively, with 6 bases between them. The CDR3, as DNA: TGTGCCAGCAGCTTAGGACTCATGAACACCGGGGAGCTGTTTTTT. Its protein is CASSLGLMNTGELFF.

This clonotype was recorded at least ten times. This sequence joins TRBV7-2 and TRBJ2-1; 8 bases line up with TRBD2. The CDR3 length is 15 residues. Per the germline V gene, CDR1 is SGHTA and CDR2 is FQGNSA. V lost 4 bases, J lost 5 bases, and 7 bases stayed unmatched. The CDR3 spells CASSSRGGVDNEQFF. The CDR3 DNA follows: TGTGCCAGCAGCTCTCGGGGGGGGGTCGACAATGAGCAGTTCTTC.

This clonotype was counted at least ten times. J is TRBJ1-3 and V is TRBV11-2, with TRBD1 identical over 8 bases. Germline V gene lookup returns CDR1 SGHAT and CDR2 FQNNGV. There are 17 residues in the CDR3. J lost 0 bases, V lost 4 bases, and 8 bases had no gene match. The CDR3 region is CASSSRTGPASGNTIYF. Written as DNA, the CDR3 is TGTGCCAGCAGCTCGAGGACAGGGCCCGCCTCTGGAAACACCATATATTTT.

The CDR3: CASYGNGYTF. As DNA, the CDR3 is TGTGCCAGCTACGGCAATGGCTACACCTTC. This chain connects TRBV12-3 or TRBV12-4 to TRBJ1-2, with D uncertain. The CDR3 extends over 10 amino acids. Trimming left V 8 bases short and J 6 bases short, with 7 bases between.

The chain employs TRBV15 and TRBJ1-1, with 10 bases fitting TRBD1. V lost 0 bases and J lost 1; bases outside the gene matches: 5. CDR1 is LNHNV and CDR2 is YYDKDF in the germline V gene (reference sequence). The CDR3 covers 17 residues. This CDR3 reads CATSRDRGDRGNTEAFF. CDR3 sequence (DNA): TGTGCCACCAGCAGAGATCGAGGGGACAGGGGGAACACTGAAGCTTTCTTT.

The rearrangement links TRBV11-2 to TRBJ2-1, with no clear D. Trimming shortened V by 0 bases and J by 7 bases, and 16 bases separated the two germline ends. CDR3 length: 16 residues. CDR1 and CDR2 from the germline V gene are SGHAT and FQNNGV. This CDR3 reads CASSLDSLGILNEQFF. The DNA for the CDR3 is TGTGCCAGCAGCTTAGATTCGTTAGGAATTTTAAATGAGCAGTTCTTC.